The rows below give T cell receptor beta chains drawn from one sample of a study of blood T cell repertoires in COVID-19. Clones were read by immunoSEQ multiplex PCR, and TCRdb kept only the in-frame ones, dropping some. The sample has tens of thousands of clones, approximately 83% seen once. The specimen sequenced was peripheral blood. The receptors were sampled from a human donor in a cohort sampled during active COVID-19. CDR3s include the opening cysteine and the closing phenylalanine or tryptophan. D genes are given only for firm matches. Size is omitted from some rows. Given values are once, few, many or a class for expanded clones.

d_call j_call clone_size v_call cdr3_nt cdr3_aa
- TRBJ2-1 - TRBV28 TGTGCCAGCAGTTCAAGCTCTTACAATGAGCAGTTCTTC CASSSSSYNEQFF
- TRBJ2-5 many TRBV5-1 TGCGCCAGCAGCTTGGGGAGAGAATTGGGCCAAGAGACCCAGTACTTC CASSLGRELGQETQYF
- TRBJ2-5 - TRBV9 TGTGCCAGCAGCGTACTGGGGGGGGCTGAGACCCAGTACTTC CASSVLGGAETQYF
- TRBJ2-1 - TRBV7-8 TGTGCCAGCAGCGCATATCGGGTAGGACAGTACAATGAGCAGTTCTTC CASSAYRVGQYNEQFF
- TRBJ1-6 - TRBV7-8 TGTGCCAGCACCGTGACAGGAGTGGATTCACCCCTCCACTTT CASTVTGVDSPLHF
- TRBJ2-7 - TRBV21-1 TGTGCCAGCAGGATTTTTCCGGTAAGGATGCGGGGGATCTACGAGCAGTACTTC CASRIFPVRMRGIYEQYF
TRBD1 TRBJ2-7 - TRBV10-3 TGTGCCATCATGGGGGACAGTAACAACGAGCAGTACTTC CAIMGDSNNEQYF
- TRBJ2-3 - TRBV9 TGTGCCAGCAGCCCCGGAGGGGGGGGGCAGGGCACAGATACGCAGTATTTT CASSPGGGGQGTDTQYF
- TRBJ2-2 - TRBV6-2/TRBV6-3 TGTGCCAGCAGCCCAGCAGGGATAGACCCCGGGGAGCTGTTTTTT CASSPAGIDPGELFF
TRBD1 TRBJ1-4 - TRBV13 TGTGCCAGCAGCTTAAGGGGGCATGAAAAACTGTTTTTT CASSLRGHEKLFF